This T cell receptor beta chain was sequenced for a study of shared clonotypes between healthy human individuals. Whole-study findings and limits: It was the few donors that limited the genetic and exposure-history diversity represented. Sequencing depth was predicted to influence how clonotypes are shared among donors.

Libraries were prepared by immunoSEQ multiplex PCR; TCRdb keeps only in-frame clonotypes and omits some of them. The repertoire holds 450,000 to 600,000 clones, with less than 85% as singletons. The donors were adults (healthy and HIV-negative) with no recent acute infections or vaccinations. Each donor was a Caucasian adult residing in Nashville, Tennessee. Remarks on this clone: Its antigen is unidentified.

Germline assignment: CDR1 GTSNPN and CDR2 SVGIG (reference sequence). This CDR3 comprises 14 residues. The V end lost 2 bases, the J end lost 0 bases, and 8 bases lay between the germline ends. The J gene is TRBJ1-5, the V gene TRBV30; D not resolved. The source material was PBMCs. The clonotype comes from a woman in her thirties or forties in good health. Some clones in this sample may be carry-over from other donors' samples. The CDR3 here is CAWSSAPSNQPQHF. In DNA, the CDR3 is TGTGCCTGGAGTTCGGCCCCTAGCAATCAGCCCCAGCATTTT.